The following is a T cell receptor beta chain sequence with its context. The protocol was immunoSEQ multiplex PCR, while the TCRdb copy is restricted to in-frame clones and leaves out a portion. Altogether 99,000 or so clones are present, 80% to 90% being singletons, with the ten largest covering approximately 2%. The junction had 2 bases not matched to a gene; V was cut back by 3 bases and J by 2 bases. Germline CDR1 SNHLY, CDR2 FYNNEI. This CDR3 is built from 15 residues. This sample is drawn from a study of blood T cell repertoires in COVID-19. The sample taken for sequencing was peripheral blood. This chain links TRBV2 with TRBJ2-1; 9 bases are shared with TRBD2. The sequence came from a man aged 50 to 60 with COVID-19, enrolled during active disease. CDR3: CASSDERGAYNEQFF. The CDR3, as DNA: TGTGCCAGCAGTGATGAGCGGGGGGCCTACAATGAGCAGTTCTTC.